The 22 T cell receptor beta chains listed next were all sequenced from one sample in a study of shared clonotypes between healthy human individuals. Produced via immunoSEQ multiplex PCR; TCRdb's table is partial and in-frame only. The table includes approximately 1,000,000 clones, about 72% detected once. The sequencing sample was made of memory CD4+ T cells from PBMCs. Indicated subset: CD45RA-negative fraction. The source of these receptors is a man aged 18 to 30 in good health. Some clones in this sample may be carry-over from other donors' samples.

The V gene is TRBV27, the J gene TRBJ2-2; 7 nucleotides align to TRBD2. The CDR3 loop spans 17 amino acids. J gave up 4 bases and V 5 bases, and 13 bases lay outside the gene matches. Germline V gives CDR1 MNHEY, CDR2 SMNVEV (reference sequence). CDR3 amino acids: CASSARGREMSTGELFF. CDR3 in DNA: TGTGCCAGCAGTGCCCGCGGGCGGGAGATGTCCACCGGGGAGCTGTTTTTT.

For this clone: Additional DNA sequences in this sample encode the identical CDR3. The rearrangement joins TRBV7-2 to TRBJ1-3; D is ambiguous. The CDR3 runs 16 residues. The V end was cut by 1 base, the J end by 0 bases, with 10 bases between. The germline V gene encodes CDR1 SGHTA and CDR2 FQGNSA. CDR3 in amino acids: CASSLGPGSSGNTIYF. The CDR3 DNA is TGTGCCAGCAGCTTAGGTCCCGGGTCCTCTGGAAACACCATATATTTT. Drawing the rest from reference TRBV7-2 and TRBJ1-3, the complete variable domain is GAGVSQSPSNKVTEKGKDVELRCDPISGHTALYWYRQSLGQGLEFLIYFQGNSAPDKSGLPSDRFSAERTGGSVSTLTIQRTQQEDSAVYLCASSLGPGSSGNTIYFGEGSWLTVV.

In this sample, this clone turned up once. For the CDR3, the DNA is TGTGCCAGCAGTTTCCGGGACAGGGGTTTCTACGAGCAGTACTTC. Translation: CASSFRDRGFYEQYF. The chain is built from TRBV6-5 and TRBJ2-7, with 10 bases identical to TRBD1. The CDR3 runs to 15 residues. Trimming took 4 bases from V and 3 from J; bases not matched to a gene: 6. CDR1 MNHEY and CDR2 SVGAGI come from the germline V gene.

DNA for the CDR3: TGTGCCAGCAGCTTAACTTCCATGGGGCGAACGTCCTACAATGAGCAGTTCTTC. Its translation is CASSLTSMGRTSYNEQFF. The rearrangement links TRBV7-2 to TRBJ2-1; possibly TRBD1 for D (5 bases). With 2 bases removed from V and 1 base from J, the gap between germline ends came to 18 bases. This CDR3 is built from 18 residues. In germline, CDR1 is SGHTA, CDR2 FQGNSA.

The gene calls are TRBV7-8 and TRBJ2-7; TRBD1 might be the D (7 bases). The V end lost 5 bases, the J end lost 3 bases, and 17 bases lay between the germline ends. Germline assignment: CDR1 SGHVS and CDR2 FQNEAQ. The CDR3 spans 15 residues. The CDR3, as DNA: TGTGCCAGCAGCAATACGCCGGGGGACAGCTACGAGCAGTACTTC. This sequence encodes CASSNTPGDSYEQYF.

The chain uses TRBV7-7 and TRBJ2-1; D remains ambiguous. The germline V gene encodes CDR1 SSHAT and CDR2 FNYEAQ (reference sequence). V lost 2 bases and J 3 bases, leaving 11 bases between the germline ends. The CDR3 runs to 15 residues. CDR3 residues: CASSLSYGFYNEQFF. In nucleotides, the CDR3 is TGTGCCAGCAGCTTAAGCTACGGGTTCTACAATGAGCAGTTCTTC.

This chain joins TRBV7-8 and TRBJ2-5, with 13 bases identical to TRBD2. This CDR3 has 15 amino acids. Germline CDR1 and CDR2: SGHVS and FQNEAQ. V shed 5 bases, J shed 7 bases, and the junction held 7 bases outside the gene matches. The CDR3 is CASSLLAGGGATQYF. The CDR3 DNA reads TGTGCCAGCAGCCTACTAGCGGGAGGGGGTGCGACCCAGTACTTC.

V is TRBV6-1 and J is TRBJ2-7; perhaps TRBD1 as D (5 bases). V was clipped by 0 bases and J by 3 bases, with 6 bases between them. Germline V gives CDR1 MNHNS, CDR2 SASEGT. This CDR3 has 13 residues. In nucleotides, the CDR3 is TGTGCCAGCAGTGAAGCCAGGGTCTACGAGCAGTACTTC. It yields the protein CASSEARVYEQYF.

This chain joins TRBV2 and TRBJ2-5, with D hard to call. CDR3 length: 13 residues. Between the trimmed V and J ends, which lost 2 bases and 5 bases, there was a span of 9 bases. Germline V gives CDR1 SNHLY, CDR2 FYNNEI. The CDR3 spells CASSEYEKETQYF. CDR3 nucleotides: TGTGCCAGCAGTGAATACGAGAAGGAGACCCAGTACTTC.

This chain uses TRBV30 with TRBJ1-5, with D possibly TRBD1 on 6 matching bases. Per germline, CDR1 GTSNPN and CDR2 SVGIG (reference sequence). The CDR3 loop spans 15 amino acids. Trimming removed 5 bases from V and 3 bases from J, with 17 bases in between. CDR3 bases: TGTGCCTGGGCCCAGGGCGGGGGGCCCAATCAGCCCCAGCATTTT. Amino acids: CAWAQGGGPNQPQHF.

The chain employs TRBV4-1 and TRBJ2-3, with TRBD1 identical over 7 bases. Per the germline V gene, CDR1 is MGHRA and CDR2 is YSYEKL. The CDR3 extends over 17 amino acids. V trimming: 1 base; J trimming: 3 bases; junction bases outside the gene matches: 10. CDR3 DNA sequence: TGCGCCAGCAGCCAAGGTTGGGCAGGGGGTCGGACAGATACGCAGTATTTT. Its translation: CASSQGWAGGRTDTQYF.

Regarding this clone: The sample contains more than one DNA sequence encoding this CDR3. V is TRBV19 and J is TRBJ2-7; TRBD2 matches 7 bases. This CDR3 has 14 residues. Germline V lookup: CDR1 LNHDA, CDR2 SQIVND (reference sequence). J lost 1 base, V lost 3 bases, and 3 bases had no gene match. The CDR3 spells CASSMASGSYEQYF. CDR3 coding DNA: TGTGCCAGTAGTATGGCTAGCGGATCCTACGAGCAGTACTTC.

This clone was detected only a few times. The CDR3 DNA follows: TGTGCCAGCAGCTTAGCGGCATCTAGAGCGCAGTATTTT. It yields the protein CASSLAASRAQYF. The rearrangement joins TRBV7-9 to TRBJ2-3; D gene ambiguous. Trimming shortened V by 0 bases and J by 10 bases, and 11 bases separated the two germline ends. Germline assignment: CDR1 SEHNR and CDR2 FQNEAQ (reference sequence). The CDR3 spans 13 residues. The entire variable domain, with the rest obtained from reference TRBV7-9 and TRBJ2-3, is as follows: DTGVSQNPRHKITKRGQNVTFRCDPISEHNRLYWYRQTLGQGPEFLTYFQNEAQLEKSRLLSDRFSAERPKGSFSTLEIQRTEQGDSAMYLCASSLAASRAQYFGPGTRLTVL.

The count of this clone is one. The chain carries TRBV4-2 and TRBJ2-3; D is ambiguous. Trimming took 0 bases from V and 10 from J, leaving 11 bases between them. The CDR3 has 13 residues. Germline CDR1 is LGHNA and CDR2 is YNFKEQ. The CDR3 reads CASSQDVWAAQYF. The CDR3 DNA follows: TGTGCCAGCAGCCAAGATGTTTGGGCGGCGCAGTATTTT.

The V and J genes are TRBV4-1 and TRBJ2-1; 9 nucleotides align to TRBD1. Trimming removed 4 bases from V and 8 bases from J; junction bases left unmatched: 12. The germline CDR1 and CDR2 sequences are MGHRA and YSYEKL. The CDR3 totals 16 residues. The CDR3, as DNA: TGCGCCAGCAGCCCGTTCGACAGGGGGATGAGCGATGAGCAGTTCTTC. The encoded protein is CASSPFDRGMSDEQFF.

Worth noting for this clone: Other DNA sequences of this sample code for an identical CDR3. V is TRBV15 and J is TRBJ2-2; D is undetermined. Germline assignment: CDR1 LNHNV and CDR2 YYDKDF (reference sequence). This CDR3 is built from 11 residues. Trimming shortened V by 3 bases and J by 7 bases, and 3 bases separated the two germline ends. The CDR3 DNA follows: TGTGCCACCAGCAGGGGCGGGGAGCTGTTTTTT. Translating gives CATSRGGELFF.

The table lists this clone with a few counts. The chain employs TRBV7-9 and TRBJ1-5; D is perhaps TRBD1 (5 bases). CDR3 size: 14 residues. CDR1 and CDR2 from the germline V gene are SEHNR and FQNEAQ (reference sequence). Trimming took off 4 bases at V and 5 bases at J, with 12 bases between the two ends. The CDR3 nucleotides are TGTGCCAGCAGCTATGGGACTTTAGATCAGCCCCAGCATTTT. It codes for CASSYGTLDQPQHF.

The rearrangement uses TRBV5-6 and TRBJ2-3; D possibly corresponds to TRBD2 (5 bases). The CDR3 extends over 16 amino acids. Germline lookup yields CDR1 SGHDT and CDR2 YYEEEE. Trimming pared 7 bases from V and 2 bases from J, leaving 20 bases between. CDR3 nucleotide sequence: TGTGCCAGCGGCCTTTTGAGCGGATATTCCACAGATACGCAGTATTTT. This translates into CASGLLSGYSTDTQYF.

This clone was counted a single time. The V and J genes are TRBV28 and TRBJ2-7; perhaps TRBD2 as D (5 bases). The CDR3 spans 13 residues. Germline assignment: CDR1 MDHEN and CDR2 SYDVKM. Trimming removed 7 bases from V and 2 bases from J, with 12 bases in between. CDR3: CASTLSGTYEQYF. CDR3 sequence (DNA): TGTGCCAGCACCCTCAGCGGAACCTACGAGCAGTACTTC.

The chain carries TRBV4-1 and TRBJ2-1; 12 bases align to TRBD2. The CDR3 is 15 residues long. Germline CDR1 is MGHRA and CDR2 is YSYEKL. The V segment lost 10 bases and the J segment 7 bases; nucleotides outside the gene matches: 11. In nucleotides, the CDR3 is TGCGCCACCCAATCTACTAGCGGGAGGTGGAATGAGCAGTTCTTC. Its translation is CATQSTSGRWNEQFF.

The chain uses TRBV7-7 and TRBJ1-1, with D possibly matching TRBD1 (6 bases). The V gene lost 5 bases and the J gene lost 4 bases, with 17 bases spanning the gap. Germline assignment: CDR1 SSHAT and CDR2 FNYEAQ (reference sequence). The CDR3 consists of 15 residues. The DNA of the CDR3 is TGTGCCAGCAGCCCCCAGACAGGTACGGGCACTGAAGCTTTCTTT. This encodes CASSPQTGTGTEAFF.

The chain carries TRBV27 and TRBJ2-7, with 12 bases identical to TRBD1. After removal of 8 bases from V and 5 bases from J, the junction contained 10 bases not matched to a gene. Germline V lookup: CDR1 MNHEY, CDR2 SMNVEV (reference sequence). The CDR3 is made up of 15 amino acids. The CDR3 bases are TGTGCCAGCCGGGGTCTGGGACAGGGGGCACACGAGCAGTACTTC. Its protein is CASRGLGQGAHEQYF.